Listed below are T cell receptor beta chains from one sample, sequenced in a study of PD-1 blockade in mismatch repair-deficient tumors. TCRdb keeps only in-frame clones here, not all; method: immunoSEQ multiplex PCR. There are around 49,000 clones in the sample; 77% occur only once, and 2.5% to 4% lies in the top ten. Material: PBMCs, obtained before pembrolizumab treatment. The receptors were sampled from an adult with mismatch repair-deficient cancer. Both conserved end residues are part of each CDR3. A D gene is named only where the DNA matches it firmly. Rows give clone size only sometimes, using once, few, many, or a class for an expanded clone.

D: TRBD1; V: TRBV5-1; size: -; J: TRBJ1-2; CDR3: CASSVDREIGSYTF; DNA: TGCGCCAGCAGCGTGGACAGGGAGATCGGTAGCTACACCTTC
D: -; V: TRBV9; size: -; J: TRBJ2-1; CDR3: CASSVAFFSGVEQFF; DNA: TGTGCCAGCAGCGTAGCTTTTTTTTCGGGTGTTGAGCAGTTCTTC
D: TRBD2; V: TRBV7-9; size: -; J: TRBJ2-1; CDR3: CASTQGGPLSYNEQFF; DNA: TGTGCCAGCACCCAGGGAGGGCCCCTCTCCTACAATGAGCAGTTCTTC
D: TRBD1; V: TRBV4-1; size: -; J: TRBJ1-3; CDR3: CASSQDLDRTSGNTIYF; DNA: TGCGCCAGCAGCCAAGATCTGGACAGGACTTCGGGAAACACCATATATTTT
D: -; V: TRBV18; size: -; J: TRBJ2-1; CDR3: CASSLNEQFF; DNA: TGTGCCAGCTCACTGAATGAGCAGTTCTTC
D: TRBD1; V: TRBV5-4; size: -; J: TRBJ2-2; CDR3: CASRTGGAAPGELFF; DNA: TGTGCCAGCAGGACAGGGGGCGCTGCCCCCGGGGAGCTGTTTTTT
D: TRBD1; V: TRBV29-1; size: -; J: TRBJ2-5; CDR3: CSVEPATGGALLQETQYF; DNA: TGCAGCGTTGAACCGGCAACAGGGGGCGCCCTTTTACAAGAGACCCAGTACTTC
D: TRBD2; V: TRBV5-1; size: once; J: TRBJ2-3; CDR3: CASSWAGGPSSTDTQYF; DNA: TGCGCCAGCAGCTGGGCGGGAGGACCTTCTAGCACAGATACGCAGTATTTT
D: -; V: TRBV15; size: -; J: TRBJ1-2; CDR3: CATSRDRGKYGYTF; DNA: TGTGCCACCAGCAGAGATAGGGGAAAGTATGGCTACACCTTC
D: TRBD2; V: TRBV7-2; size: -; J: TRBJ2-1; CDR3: CASSAGLVREQFF; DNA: TGTGCCAGCAGCGCGGGACTAGTTAGGGAGCAGTTCTTC
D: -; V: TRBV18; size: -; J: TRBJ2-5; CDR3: CASSPSGAQETQYF; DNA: TGTGCCAGCTCACCATCGGGGGCCCAAGAGACCCAGTACTTC